This T cell receptor beta chain came from a study of cytomegalovirus exposure and HLA in healthy donors. The study's findings and limits: Reported performance of the classifier showed diagnosis of cytomegalovirus status with high specificity and sensitivity. The later analysis indicated that the majority of CMV-associated TCR beta chains appeared HLA-restricted. As a later analysis showed, a missense DCLRE1C variant was linked to trimming of TCR beta V- and J-genes.

A remark on this clone: No antigen is known for it.

The germline gives CDR1 MNHEY, CDR2 SVGAGI. The V and J ends lost 7 bases and 6 bases respectively, with 16 bases between them. The CDR3 is 14 amino acids. PCR involved 60 Vbeta and 13 Jbeta primers. Some clones are missing from TCRdb's copy, which holds only in-frame ones; the method was immunoSEQ multiplex PCR. The sample lists about 75,000 clones, around 83% occurring once. The source material was PBMCs. The rearrangement joins TRBV6-5 to TRBJ2-1; a possible D gene is TRBD2 (6 bases). The origin of this receptor is a man aged 70-80 years in good health and CMV-seropositive. As DNA, the CDR3 is TGTGCCAGCACCTACGGGGCGGGGCCCAATGAGCAGTTCTTC. Encoded protein: CASTYGAGPNEQFF.